These T cell receptor beta chains were read from a single sample in a study of regulatory T cells in long-lasting Graves disease. TCRdb analysed the multiplex PCR reads with MiXCR anew, one entry per CDR3 protein. The sample comprises fewer than 550,000 distinct CDR3 sequences, roughly 15% of which are singletons, and 20% to 25% rests with the top ten. The sample also formed part of further work on T cells in Graves' hyperthyroidism and ophthalmopathy.

The input for sequencing was peripheral blood mononuclear cells (PBMCs), taken at new diagnosis, from a patient treated with antithyroid drugs. The source of these receptors is a woman aged 18-29 years with Graves disease. The CDR3 runs from the conserved cysteine through the conserved F or W. A D gene is named only where the DNA matches it firmly. Size is omitted from some rows. Given values are once, few, many or a class for expanded clones.

j_gene	d_gene	v_gene	abundance	CDR3aa	CDR3nt
TRBJ2-1	.	TRBV7-2	many	CASSLMREGEQFF	TGTGCCAGCAGCTTAATGAGGGAAGGCGAGCAGTTCTTC
TRBJ1-1	.	TRBV12-3/TRBV12-4	many	CASSYPENTEAFF	TGTGCCAGCAGTTACCCTGAGAACACTGAAGCTTTCTTT
TRBJ2-2	.	TRBV6-5	.	CASSYSPGSFAGELFF	TGTGCCAGCAGTTACAGTCCAGGGAGTTTTGCCGGGGAGCTGTTTTTT
TRBJ2-1	.	TRBV12-3/TRBV12-4	.	CASSRTGGPYNEQFF	TGTGCCAGCAGCCGGACTGGGGGCCCCTACAATGAGCAGTTCTTC
TRBJ2-7	.	TRBV20-1	.	CSARGKTSSYEQYF	TGCAGTGCTAGGGGCAAAACCTCATCCTACGAGCAGTACTTC
TRBJ1-2	TRBD1	TRBV20-1	many	CSARIPGTANYGYTF	TGCAGTGCTAGGATCCCCGGGACAGCTAACTATGGCTACACCTTC
TRBJ2-1	.	TRBV11-1	.	CASSPFWGSGSYNEQFF	TGTGCCAGCAGCCCCTTTTGGGGCAGCGGCTCCTACAATGAGCAGTTCTTC
TRBJ2-1	.	TRBV13	few	CASSSSTRNEQFF	TGTGCCAGCAGCTCTAGTACGCGCAATGAGCAGTTCTTC
TRBJ2-2	.	TRBV29-1	.	CSVEEGGANTGELFF	TGCAGCGTTGAAGAGGGCGGAGCGAACACCGGGGAGCTGTTTTTT
TRBJ1-2	.	TRBV28	many	CASSFRWREGYTF	TGTGCCAGCAGTTTTCGTTGGCGGGAGGGCTACACCTTC
TRBJ2-5	.	TRBV11-2	.	CASSKWEETQYF	TGTGCCAGCAGCAAGTGGGAAGAGACCCAGTACTTC
TRBJ2-1	TRBD2	TRBV11-3	.	CASSNRLAGNNEQFF	TGTGCCAGCAGCAACAGACTAGCGGGAAACAATGAGCAGTTCTTC
TRBJ2-1	TRBD2	TRBV28	many	CASSLVRGGRGEQFF	TGTGCCAGCAGTTTAGTCCGGGGGGGGAGGGGTGAGCAGTTCTTC
TRBJ2-1	.	TRBV24-1	few	CATSDLSGRNLNEQFF	TGTGCCACCAGTGATTTATCCGGCAGGAACCTAAATGAGCAGTTCTTC
TRBJ2-5	.	TRBV2	many	CASSDNQETQYF	TGTGCCAGCAGTGACAACCAAGAGACCCAGTACTTC
TRBJ1-2	.	TRBV7-2	.	CASRDREDYGYTF	TGTGCCAGCAGAGACAGAGAAGACTATGGCTACACCTTC
TRBJ2-1	TRBD2	TRBV5-1	many	CASSTGGLGARTPNNEQFF	TGCGCCAGCAGCACGGGGGGGTTGGGGGCGCGTACCCCTAACAATGAGCAGTTCTTC
TRBJ2-1	TRBD2	TRBV2	many	CASLTPRLAGATDEQFF	TGTGCCAGTTTAACCCCCCGACTAGCGGGAGCCACGGATGAGCAGTTCTTC
TRBJ1-1	TRBD1	TRBV20-1	many	CSASGQGDTEAFF	TGCAGTGCCAGCGGACAGGGGGACACTGAAGCTTTCTTT
TRBJ2-3	TRBD2	TRBV15	many	CATSRPIGLAGGLGTDTQYF	TGTGCCACCAGCAGACCCATAGGACTAGCGGGAGGGCTTGGCACAGATACGCAGTATTTT
TRBJ1-4	.	TRBV29-1	few	CSGFFNEKLFF	TGCAGCGGGTTTTTTAATGAAAAACTGTTTTTT
TRBJ1-1	.	TRBV9	few	CASSVDGGGRTEAFF	TGTGCCAGCAGCGTAGATGGAGGCGGACGAACTGAAGCTTTCTTT
TRBJ2-5	.	TRBV3-1	.	CASTWTVGETQYF	TGTGCCAGCACCTGGACAGTCGGAGAGACCCAGTACTTC
TRBJ1-1	.	TRBV6-1	.	CASMVDLLTEAFF	TGTGCCAGCATGGTCGACCTGCTCACTGAAGCTTTCTTT
TRBJ2-2	TRBD2	TRBV28	.	CASSLSSGLALTNTGELFF	TGTGCCAGCAGTTTATCGTCGGGACTAGCGCTAACGAACACCGGGGAGCTGTTTTTT
TRBJ2-7	.	TRBV19	.	CASSPPGALPYEQYF	TGTGCCAGTAGCCCTCCGGGGGCGCTCCCCTACGAGCAGTACTTC
TRBJ1-3	.	TRBV19	.	CASNHGIMMELGNTIYF	TGTGCCAGTAATCATGGCATAATGATGGAGCTTGGAAACACCATATATTTT
TRBJ1-2	.	TRBV6-1	many	CASSEVDEYGYTF	TGTGCCAGCAGTGAAGTAGATGAATATGGCTACACCTTC
TRBJ1-1	.	TRBV6-1	.	CASSEPDGYTEAFF	TGTGCCAGCAGTGAACCGGACGGCTACACTGAAGCTTTCTTT
TRBJ2-3	TRBD1	TRBV6-2/TRBV6-3	many	CASSVEQGSTDTQYF	TGTGCCAGCAGTGTAGAACAGGGGTCTACAGATACGCAGTATTTT
TRBJ1-2	TRBD1	TRBV6-2/TRBV6-3	.	CASKETSGTGNYGYTF	TGTGCCAGCAAGGAGACCTCCGGGACAGGGAACTATGGCTACACCTTC